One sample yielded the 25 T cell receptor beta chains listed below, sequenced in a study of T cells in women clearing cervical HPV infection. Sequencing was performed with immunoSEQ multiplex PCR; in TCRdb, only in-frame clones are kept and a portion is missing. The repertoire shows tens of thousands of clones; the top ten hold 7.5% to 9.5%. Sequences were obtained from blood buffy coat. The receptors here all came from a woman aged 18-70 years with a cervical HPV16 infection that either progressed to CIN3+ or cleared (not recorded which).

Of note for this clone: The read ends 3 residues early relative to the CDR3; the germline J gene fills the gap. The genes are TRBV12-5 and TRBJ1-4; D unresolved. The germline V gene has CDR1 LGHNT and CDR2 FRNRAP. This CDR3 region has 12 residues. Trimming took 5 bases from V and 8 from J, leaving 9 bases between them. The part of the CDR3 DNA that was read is TGTGCTAGTGGTCCCAGGATAGAAAAA. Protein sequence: CASGPRIEK. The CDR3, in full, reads CASGPRIEKLFF.

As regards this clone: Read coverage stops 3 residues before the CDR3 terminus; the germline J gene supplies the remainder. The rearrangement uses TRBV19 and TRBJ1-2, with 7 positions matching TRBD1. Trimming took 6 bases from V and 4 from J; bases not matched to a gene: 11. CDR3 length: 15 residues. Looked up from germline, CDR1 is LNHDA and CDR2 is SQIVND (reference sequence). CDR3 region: CASSMQQGGSYGYTF. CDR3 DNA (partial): TGTGCCAGTAGCATGCAGCAGGGGGGAAGCTATGGC.

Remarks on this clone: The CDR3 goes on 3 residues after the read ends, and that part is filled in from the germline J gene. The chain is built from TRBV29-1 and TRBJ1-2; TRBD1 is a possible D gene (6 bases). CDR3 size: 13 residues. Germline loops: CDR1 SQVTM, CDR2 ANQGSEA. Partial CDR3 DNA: TGCAGCGCTCTATCACGGGTCAGGGGAGTC. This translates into CSALSRVRGV. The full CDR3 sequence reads CSALSRVRGVYTF.

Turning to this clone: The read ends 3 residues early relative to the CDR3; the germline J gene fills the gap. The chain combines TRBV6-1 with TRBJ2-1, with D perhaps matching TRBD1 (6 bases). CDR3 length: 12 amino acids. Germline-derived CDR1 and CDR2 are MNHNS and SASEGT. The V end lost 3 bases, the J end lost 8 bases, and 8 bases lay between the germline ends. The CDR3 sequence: CASSDRGYEQFF. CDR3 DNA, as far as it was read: TGTGCCAGCAGTGACAGGGGTTATGAG.

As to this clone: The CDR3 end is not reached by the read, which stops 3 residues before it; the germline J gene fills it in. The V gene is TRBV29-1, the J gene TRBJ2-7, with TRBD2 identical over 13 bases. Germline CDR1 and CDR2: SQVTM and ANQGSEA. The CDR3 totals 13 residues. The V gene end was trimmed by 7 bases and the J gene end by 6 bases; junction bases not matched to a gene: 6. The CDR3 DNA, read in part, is TGCAGCGGTAGGACTAGCGGGAGTAGCGAG. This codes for CSGRTSGSSE. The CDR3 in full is CSGRTSGSSEQYF.

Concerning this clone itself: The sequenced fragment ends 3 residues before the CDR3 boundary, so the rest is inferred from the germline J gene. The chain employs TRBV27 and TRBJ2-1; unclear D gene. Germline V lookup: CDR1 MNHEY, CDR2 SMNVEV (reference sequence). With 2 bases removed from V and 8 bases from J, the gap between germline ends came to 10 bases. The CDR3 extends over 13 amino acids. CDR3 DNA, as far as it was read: TGTGCCAGCAGTTTAATAGCCTTGGATGAG. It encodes CASSLIALDE. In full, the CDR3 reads CASSLIALDEQFF.

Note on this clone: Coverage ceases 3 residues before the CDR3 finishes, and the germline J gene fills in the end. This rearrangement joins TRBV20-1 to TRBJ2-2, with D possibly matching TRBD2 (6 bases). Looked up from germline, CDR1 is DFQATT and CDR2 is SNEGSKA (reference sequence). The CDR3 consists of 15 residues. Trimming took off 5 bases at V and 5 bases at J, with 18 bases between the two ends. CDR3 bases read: TGCAGTGCTCACGGGCCGGGAGCGGAAACCGGGGAG. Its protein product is CSAHGPGAETGE. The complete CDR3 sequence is CSAHGPGAETGELFF.

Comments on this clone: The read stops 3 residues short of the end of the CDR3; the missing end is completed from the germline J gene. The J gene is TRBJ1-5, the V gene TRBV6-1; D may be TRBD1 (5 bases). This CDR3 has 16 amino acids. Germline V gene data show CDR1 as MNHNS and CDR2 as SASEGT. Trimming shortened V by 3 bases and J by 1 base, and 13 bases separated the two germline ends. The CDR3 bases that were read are TGTGCCAGCAGTGATTGGAGGGGTAAGAGCAATCAGCCC. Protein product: CASSDWRGKSNQP. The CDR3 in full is CASSDWRGKSNQPQHF.

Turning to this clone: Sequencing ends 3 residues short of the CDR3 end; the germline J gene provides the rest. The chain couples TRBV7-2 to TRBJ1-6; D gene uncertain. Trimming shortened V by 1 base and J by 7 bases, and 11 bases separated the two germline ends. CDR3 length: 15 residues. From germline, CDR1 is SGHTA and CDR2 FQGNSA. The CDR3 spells CASSLGVGVNSPLHF. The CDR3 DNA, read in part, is TGTGCCAGCAGCTTAGGGGTCGGGGTCAATTCACCC. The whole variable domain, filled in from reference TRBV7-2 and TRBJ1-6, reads GAGVSQSPSNKVTEKGKDVELRCDPISGHTALYWYRQSLGQGLEFLIYFQGNSAPDKSGLPSDRFSAERTGGSVSTLTIQRTQQEDSAVYLCASSLGVGVNSPLHFGNGTRLTVT.

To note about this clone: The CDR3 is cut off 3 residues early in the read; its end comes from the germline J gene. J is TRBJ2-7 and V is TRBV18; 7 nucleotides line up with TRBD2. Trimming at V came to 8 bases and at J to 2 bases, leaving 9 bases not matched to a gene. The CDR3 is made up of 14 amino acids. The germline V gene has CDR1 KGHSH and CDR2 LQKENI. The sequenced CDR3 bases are TGTGCCAGCACCCAGGGACTATCTACCTACGAG. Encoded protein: CASTQGLSTYE. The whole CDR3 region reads CASTQGLSTYEQYF. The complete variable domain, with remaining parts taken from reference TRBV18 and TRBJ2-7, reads NAGVMQNPRHLVRRRGQEARLRCSPMKGHSHVYWYRQLPEEGLKFMVYLQKENIIDESGMPKERFSAEFPKEGPSILRIQQVVRGDSAAYFCASTQGLSTYEQYFGPGTRLTVT.

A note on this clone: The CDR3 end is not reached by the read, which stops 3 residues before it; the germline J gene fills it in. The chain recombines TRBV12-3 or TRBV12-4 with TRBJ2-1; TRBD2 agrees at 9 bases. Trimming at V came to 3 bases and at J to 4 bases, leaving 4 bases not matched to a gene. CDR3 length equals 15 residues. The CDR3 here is CASSFGAGGYNEQFF. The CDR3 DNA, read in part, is TGTGCCAGCAGTTTCGGAGCGGGGGGTTACAATGAG.

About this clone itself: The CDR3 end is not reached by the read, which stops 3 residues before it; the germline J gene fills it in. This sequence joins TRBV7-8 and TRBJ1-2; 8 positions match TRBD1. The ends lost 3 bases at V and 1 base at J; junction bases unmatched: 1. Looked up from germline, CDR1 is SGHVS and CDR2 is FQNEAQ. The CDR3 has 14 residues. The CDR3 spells CASSLTGVNYGYTF. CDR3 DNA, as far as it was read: TGTGCCAGCAGCTTGACAGGGGTTAACTATGGC. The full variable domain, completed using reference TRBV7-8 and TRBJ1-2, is GAGVSQSPRYKVAKRGQDVALRCDPISGHVSLFWYQQALGQGPEFLTYFQNEAQLDKSGLPSDRFFAERPEGSVSTLKIQRTQQEDSAVYLCASSLTGVNYGYTFGSGTRLTVV.

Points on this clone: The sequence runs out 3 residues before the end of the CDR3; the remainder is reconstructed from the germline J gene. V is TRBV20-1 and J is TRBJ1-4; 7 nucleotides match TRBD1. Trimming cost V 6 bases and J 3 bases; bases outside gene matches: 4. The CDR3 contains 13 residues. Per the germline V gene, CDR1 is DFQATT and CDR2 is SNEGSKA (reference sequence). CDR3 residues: CSASGQPNEKLFF. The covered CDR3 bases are TGCAGTGCCTCGGGACAGCCTAATGAAAAA.

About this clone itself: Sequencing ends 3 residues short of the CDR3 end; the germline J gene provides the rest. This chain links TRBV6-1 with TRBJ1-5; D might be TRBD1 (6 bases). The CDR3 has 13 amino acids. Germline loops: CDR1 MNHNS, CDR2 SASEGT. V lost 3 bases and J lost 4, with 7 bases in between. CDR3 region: CASSEQGNQPQHF. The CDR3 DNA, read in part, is TGTGCCAGCAGTGAGCAGGGGAATCAGCCC.

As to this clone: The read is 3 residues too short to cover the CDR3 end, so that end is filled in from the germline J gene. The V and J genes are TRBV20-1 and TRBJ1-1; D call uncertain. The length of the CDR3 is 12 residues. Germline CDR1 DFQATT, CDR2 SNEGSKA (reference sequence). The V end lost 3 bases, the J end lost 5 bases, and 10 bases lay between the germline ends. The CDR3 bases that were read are TGCAGTGCTAGGAGCCCTGCGACTGAA. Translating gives CSARSPATE. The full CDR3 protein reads CSARSPATEAFF.

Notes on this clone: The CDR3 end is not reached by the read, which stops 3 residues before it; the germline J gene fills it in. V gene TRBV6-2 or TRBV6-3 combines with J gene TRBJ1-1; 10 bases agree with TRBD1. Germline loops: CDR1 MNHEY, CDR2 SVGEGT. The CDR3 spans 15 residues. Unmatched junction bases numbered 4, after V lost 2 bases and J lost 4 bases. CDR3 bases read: TGTGCCAGCAGTTACGACAGGGGGCTTGGCACTGAA. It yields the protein CASSYDRGLGTE. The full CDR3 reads CASSYDRGLGTEAFF.

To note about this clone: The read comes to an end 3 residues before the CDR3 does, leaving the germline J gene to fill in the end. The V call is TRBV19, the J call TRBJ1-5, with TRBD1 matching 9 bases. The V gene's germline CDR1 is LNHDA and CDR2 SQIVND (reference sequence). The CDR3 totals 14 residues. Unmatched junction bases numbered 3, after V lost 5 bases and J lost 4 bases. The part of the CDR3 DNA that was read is TGTGCCAGTAGTGTCGGGACAGGGAATCAGCCC. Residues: CASSVGTGNQP. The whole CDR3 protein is CASSVGTGNQPQHF.

CDR3 loop: CASSFTGSSTDTQYF. The sequenced CDR3 bases are TGTGCCAGCAGCTTCACAGGGTCTAGCACAGATACG. This chain uses TRBV7-3 with TRBJ2-3; D possibly corresponds to TRBD1 (6 bases). From the germline J gene comes the end of the CDR3, since the read stops 3 residues before it. The CDR3 has 15 amino acids. Germline V gene lookup returns CDR1 SGHTA and CDR2 FQGTGA. Deletions cut 3 bases from V and 0 bases from J, with 10 bases between. Full variable domain (missing parts from reference TRBV7-3 and TRBJ2-3): GAGVSQTPSNKVTEKGKYVELRCDPISGHTALYWYRQSLGQGPEFLIYFQGTGAADDSGLPNDRFFAVRPEGSVSTLKIQRTERGDSAVYLCASSFTGSSTDTQYFGPGTRLTVL.

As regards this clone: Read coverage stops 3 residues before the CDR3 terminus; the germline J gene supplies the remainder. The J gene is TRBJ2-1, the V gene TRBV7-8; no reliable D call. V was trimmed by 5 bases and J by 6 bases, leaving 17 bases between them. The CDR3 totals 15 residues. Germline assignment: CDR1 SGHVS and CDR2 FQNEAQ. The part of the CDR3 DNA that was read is TGTGCCAGCAGCAAGGCCGAAGGGTGGTTCAATGAG. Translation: CASSKAEGWFNE. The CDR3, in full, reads CASSKAEGWFNEQFF.

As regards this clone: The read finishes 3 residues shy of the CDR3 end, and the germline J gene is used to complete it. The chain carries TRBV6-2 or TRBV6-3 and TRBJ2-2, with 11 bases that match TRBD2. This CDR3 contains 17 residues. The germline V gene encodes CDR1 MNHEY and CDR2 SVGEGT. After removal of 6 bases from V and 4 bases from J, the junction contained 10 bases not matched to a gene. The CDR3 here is CASSRTSGPGGTGELFF. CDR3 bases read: TGTGCCAGCAGCCGGACTAGCGGGCCCGGCGGCACCGGGGAG.

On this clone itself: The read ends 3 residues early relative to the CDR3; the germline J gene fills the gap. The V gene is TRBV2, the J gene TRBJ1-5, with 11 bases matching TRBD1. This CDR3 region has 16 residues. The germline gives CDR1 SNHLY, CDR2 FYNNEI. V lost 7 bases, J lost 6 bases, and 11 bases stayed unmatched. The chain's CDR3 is CASTRDRGSGRQPQHF. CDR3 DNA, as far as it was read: TGTGCCAGCACCCGGGACAGGGGGTCTGGTCGTCAGCCC.

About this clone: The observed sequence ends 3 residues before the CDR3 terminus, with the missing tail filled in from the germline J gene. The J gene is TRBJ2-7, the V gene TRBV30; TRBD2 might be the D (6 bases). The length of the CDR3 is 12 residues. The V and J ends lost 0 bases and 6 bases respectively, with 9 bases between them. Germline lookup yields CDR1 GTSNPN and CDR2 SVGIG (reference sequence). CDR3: CAWSVTGVEQYF. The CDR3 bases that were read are TGTGCCTGGAGTGTAACGGGGGTCGAG.

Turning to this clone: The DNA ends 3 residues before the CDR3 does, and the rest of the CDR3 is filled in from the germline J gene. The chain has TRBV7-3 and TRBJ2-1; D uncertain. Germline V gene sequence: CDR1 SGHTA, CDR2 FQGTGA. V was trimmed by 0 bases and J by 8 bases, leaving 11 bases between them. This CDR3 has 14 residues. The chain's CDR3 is CASSLTPGLDEQFF. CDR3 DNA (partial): TGTGCCAGCAGCTTAACCCCGGGTCTCGATGAG.

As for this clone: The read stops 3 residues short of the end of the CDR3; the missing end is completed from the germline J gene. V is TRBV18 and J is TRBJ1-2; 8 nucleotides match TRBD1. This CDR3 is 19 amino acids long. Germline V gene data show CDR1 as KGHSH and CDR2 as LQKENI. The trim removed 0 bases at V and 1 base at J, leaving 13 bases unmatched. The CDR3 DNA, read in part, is TGTGCCAGCTCACCACCGGCAGGGGGCGCTGACCATTTTAACTATGGC. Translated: CASSPPAGGADHFNYG. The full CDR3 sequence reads CASSPPAGGADHFNYGYTF.

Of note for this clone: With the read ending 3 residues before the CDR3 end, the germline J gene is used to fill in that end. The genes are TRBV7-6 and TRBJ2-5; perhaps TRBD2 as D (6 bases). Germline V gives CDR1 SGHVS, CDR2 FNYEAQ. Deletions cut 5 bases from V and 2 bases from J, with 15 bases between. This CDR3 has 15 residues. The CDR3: CASSITPRGQETQYF. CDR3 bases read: TGTGCCAGCAGCATCACCCCCCGGGGGCAAGAGACC.